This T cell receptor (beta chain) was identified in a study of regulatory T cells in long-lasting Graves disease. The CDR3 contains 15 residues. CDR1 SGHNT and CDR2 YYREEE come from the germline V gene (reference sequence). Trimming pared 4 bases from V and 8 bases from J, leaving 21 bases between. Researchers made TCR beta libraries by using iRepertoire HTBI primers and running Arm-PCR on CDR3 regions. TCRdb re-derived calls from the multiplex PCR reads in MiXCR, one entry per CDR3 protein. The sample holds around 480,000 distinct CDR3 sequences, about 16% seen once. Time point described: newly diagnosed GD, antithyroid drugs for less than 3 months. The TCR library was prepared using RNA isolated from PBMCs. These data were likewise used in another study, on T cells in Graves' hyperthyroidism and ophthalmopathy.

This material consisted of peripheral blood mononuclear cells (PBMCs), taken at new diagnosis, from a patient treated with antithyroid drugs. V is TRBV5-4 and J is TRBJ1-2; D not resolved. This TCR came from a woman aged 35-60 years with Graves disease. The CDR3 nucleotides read TGTGCCAGCAGCGAGGACCGAGTACCGTTCCAGGGCTACACCTTC. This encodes CASSEDRVPFQGYTF.